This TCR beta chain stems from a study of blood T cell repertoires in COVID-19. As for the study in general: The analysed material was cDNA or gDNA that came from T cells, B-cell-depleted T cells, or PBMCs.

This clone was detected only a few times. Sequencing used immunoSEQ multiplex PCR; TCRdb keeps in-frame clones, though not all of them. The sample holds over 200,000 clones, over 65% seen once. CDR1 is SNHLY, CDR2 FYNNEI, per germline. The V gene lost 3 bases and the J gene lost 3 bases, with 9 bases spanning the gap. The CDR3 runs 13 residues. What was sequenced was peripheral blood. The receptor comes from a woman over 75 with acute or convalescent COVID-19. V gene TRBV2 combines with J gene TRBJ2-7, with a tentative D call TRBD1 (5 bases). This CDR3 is CASSETVYYEQYF. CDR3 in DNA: TGTGCCAGCAGTGAGACAGTTTACTACGAGCAGTACTTC. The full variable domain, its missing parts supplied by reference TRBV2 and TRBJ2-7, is EPEVTQTPSHQVTQMGQEVILRCVPISNHLYFYWYRQILGQKVEFLVSFYNNEISEKSEIFDDQFSVERPDGSNFTLKIRSTKLEDSAMYFCASSETVYYEQYFGPGTRLTVT.